The next 18 T cell receptor beta chains were all read from a single sample in a study of blood T cell repertoires in COVID-19. The data were produced by immunoSEQ multiplex PCR, yet TCRdb's version contains in-frame clones alone and is incomplete. The table records 7,300 or so clones, just over 85% of them present only once. Sequencing input: peripheral blood. These receptors were obtained from a woman between 50 and 59 years old with active or convalescent COVID-19.

The chain joins TRBV6-2 or TRBV6-3 to TRBJ1-1, with D uncertain. CDR1 is MNHEY, CDR2 SVGEGT, per germline. The CDR3 totals 14 residues. V was cut by 6 bases and J by 0 bases, with 11 bases left in between. CDR3 bases: TGTGCCAGCAGCCCCAATCACATGAACACTGAAGCTTTCTTT. Translation: CASSPNHMNTEAFF.

This chain joins TRBV3-1 (or the pseudogene TRBV3-2) and TRBJ1-2; a possible D gene is TRBD1 (5 bases). The CDR3 covers 15 residues. Trimming took 4 bases from V and 3 from J, leaving 15 bases between them. CDR1 is LGHDT and CDR2 is YNNKEL in the germline V gene (reference sequence). The CDR3 nucleotides are TGTGCCAGCAGCCGCCAATGGACGGGGGACTATGGCTACACCTTC. This codes for CASSRQWTGDYGYTF.

The chain uses TRBV6-6 and TRBJ2-7; TRBD2 matches 7 bases. Germline V CDR1 and CDR2: MNHNY, SVGAGI (reference sequence). Trimming cost V 7 bases and J 5 bases; bases outside gene matches: 2. This CDR3 comprises 11 residues. CDR3 coding DNA: TGTGCCAGCACTAGCGGCGACGAGCAGTACTTC. Protein sequence: CASTSGDEQYF.

CDR3 nucleotide sequence: TGTGCCAGCAGGTCCGACAGGGGGATTAATGAGCAGTTCTTC. Translated: CASRSDRGINEQFF. The J gene is TRBJ2-1, the V gene TRBV6-5, with 9 bases matching TRBD1. V gave up 6 bases and J gave up 7 bases; unmatched junction bases: 7. The CDR3 totals 14 residues. The germline gives CDR1 MNHEY, CDR2 SVGAGI.

The V gene is TRBV30, the J gene TRBJ2-1, with no clear D. V was trimmed by 0 bases and J by 7 bases, leaving 7 bases between them. Germline CDR1 and CDR2: GTSNPN and SVGIG (reference sequence). The CDR3 consists of 12 residues. Here the CDR3 DNA reads TGTGCCTGGAGTGTTATTCCGAATGAGCAGTTCTTC. Translation: CAWSVIPNEQFF.

V is TRBV3-1 (or the pseudogene TRBV3-2) and J is TRBJ2-2; 10 bases fit TRBD2. This CDR3 has 16 amino acids. With V trimmed by 2 bases and J by 7 bases, 7 bases remained unmatched. CDR1 is LGHDT, CDR2 YNNKEL, per germline (reference sequence). In DNA, the CDR3 is TGTGCCAGCAGCCAAAGAGCGGGAGGGCCTTACGGGGAGCTGTTTTTT. This codes for CASSQRAGGPYGELFF.

V is TRBV3-1 (or the pseudogene TRBV3-2) and J is TRBJ1-1, with D perhaps TRBD1 (5 bases). This CDR3 is 14 amino acids long. Trimming stripped 1 base from V and 5 bases from J, with 11 bases between. CDR1 and CDR2 from the germline V gene are LGHDT and YNNKEL (reference sequence). CDR3 residues: CASSQVAGNTEAFF. In DNA form, the CDR3 reads TGTGCCAGCAGCCAAGTGGCAGGGAATACTGAAGCTTTCTTT.

The chain recombines TRBV18 with TRBJ2-7; 11 bases agree with TRBD2. J gave up 6 bases and V 0 bases, and 7 bases lay outside the gene matches. Germline-derived CDR1 and CDR2 are KGHSH and LQKENI. The CDR3 length is 16 residues. The DNA for the CDR3 is TGTGCCAGCTCACCACCGGGCTTAGCGGGAGGGCCCGAGCAGTACTTC. As protein: CASSPPGLAGGPEQYF.

The rearrangement uses TRBV5-6 and TRBJ1-6; tentative D call: TRBD1 (6 bases). The CDR3 runs to 15 residues. The V gene's germline CDR1 is SGHDT and CDR2 YYEEEE. Trimming took off 4 bases at V and 7 bases at J, with 15 bases between the two ends. For the CDR3, the DNA is TGTGCCAGCAGCCTCCTCGACAGGAAGAATTCACCCCTCCACTTT. This sequence encodes CASSLLDRKNSPLHF.

This clone has a single count. This chain connects TRBV7-2 to TRBJ2-7; TRBD2 is a possible D gene (5 bases). Germline CDR1 is SGHTA and CDR2 is FQGNSA. V lost 3 bases and J lost 2, with 11 bases in between. The CDR3 has 14 residues. The chain's CDR3 is CASSFGLRTYEQYF. DNA of the CDR3: TGTGCCAGCAGCTTCGGACTTAGAACCTACGAGCAGTACTTC.

This chain links TRBV27 with TRBJ2-2; tentatively, D is TRBD1 (5 bases). This CDR3 is 13 amino acids long. Per the germline V gene, CDR1 is MNHEY and CDR2 is SMNVEV (reference sequence). V was trimmed by 3 bases and J by 4 bases, leaving 6 bases between them. CDR3 DNA sequence: TGTGCCAGCAGTTTGGGGCCCACCGGGGAGCTGTTTTTT. It is translated as CASSLGPTGELFF.

The chain joins TRBV28 to TRBJ2-7, with D unclear. Germline V gene data show CDR1 as MDHEN and CDR2 as SYDVKM. The CDR3 consists of 12 residues. Trimming left V 6 bases short and J 6 bases short, with 12 bases between. CDR3 nucleotides: TGTGCCAGCAGGCCCCGGGTAGGCGAGCAGTACTTC. Its translation is CASRPRVGEQYF.

The chain employs TRBV18 and TRBJ1-2; 8 bases fit TRBD1. Looked up from germline, CDR1 is KGHSH and CDR2 is LQKENI. J was trimmed by 2 bases and V by 4 bases; bases with no gene match: 6. The CDR3 loop spans 15 amino acids. The CDR3 spells CASSLQQGGNYGYTF. Written as DNA, the CDR3 is TGTGCCAGCTCACTCCAACAGGGGGGGAACTATGGCTACACCTTC. The full variable domain, its missing parts supplied by reference TRBV18 and TRBJ1-2, is NAGVMQNPRHLVRRRGQEARLRCSPMKGHSHVYWYRQLPEEGLKFMVYLQKENIIDESGMPKERFSAEFPKEGPSILRIQQVVRGDSAAYFCASSLQQGGNYGYTFGSGTRLTVV.

There are a few counts of this clone. For the CDR3, the DNA is TGTGCCAGCGCCAGGGGCAGTAGCTCTGGAAACACCATATATTTT. It is translated as CASARGSSSGNTIYF. The chain recombines TRBV3-1 (or the pseudogene TRBV3-2) with TRBJ1-3; D might be TRBD1 (6 bases). Trimming took 8 bases from V and 0 from J, leaving 14 bases between them. This CDR3 is 15 amino acids long. CDR1 and CDR2 from the germline V gene are LGHDT and YNNKEL (reference sequence).

The chain links TRBV2 to TRBJ2-5; D perhaps matches TRBD2 (5 bases). CDR1 is SNHLY, CDR2 FYNNEI, per germline. Trimming took off 10 bases at V and 4 bases at J, with 19 bases between the two ends. This CDR3 contains 14 residues. The CDR3 here is CATQTLSGRETQYF. The DNA of the CDR3 is TGTGCCACCCAAACACTCTCTGGGAGAGAGACCCAGTACTTC.

The chain joins TRBV2 to TRBJ2-3, with 8 positions matching TRBD1. The CDR3 loop spans 12 amino acids. The junction had 4 bases not matched to a gene; V was cut back by 11 bases and J by 3 bases. CDR1 is SNHLY, CDR2 FYNNEI, per germline. The CDR3 is CASQGETDTQYF. In DNA form, the CDR3 reads TGTGCCTCACAGGGGGAGACAGATACGCAGTATTTT.

The V call is TRBV19, the J call TRBJ1-5, with 7 bases lining up with TRBD1. J lost 2 bases, V lost 6 bases, and 7 bases had no gene match. From germline, CDR1 is LNHDA and CDR2 SQIVND (reference sequence). The CDR3 consists of 15 residues. DNA of the CDR3: TGTGCCAGTAGCCGACAGGGCGGGGGCAATCAGCCCCAGCATTTT. This sequence encodes CASSRQGGGNQPQHF.

This clone was counted a single time. The chain employs TRBV7-2 and TRBJ2-1; a possible D gene is TRBD2 (6 bases). This CDR3 comprises 19 residues. V gave up 0 bases and J gave up 0 bases, with 18 bases separating them. Germline-derived CDR1 and CDR2 are SGHTA and FQGNSA. The CDR3 loop reads CASSLAPSDPWSSYNEQFF. CDR3 in DNA: TGTGCCAGCAGCTTAGCTCCTAGCGACCCGTGGAGCTCCTACAATGAGCAGTTCTTC.